One sample yielded the 24 T cell receptor beta chains listed below, sequenced in a study of blood T cell repertoires in COVID-19. Sequencing was performed with immunoSEQ multiplex PCR; in TCRdb, only in-frame clones are kept and a portion is missing. The repertoire consists of about 400,000 clones, with over 75% occurring once and the leading ten covering around 2%. Material for sequencing was PBMCs or T cells enriched from blood (not recorded which). All receptors come from a man aged 40-49 years in a cohort exposed to, infected with or recovered from COVID-19 (not recorded which).

This chain joins TRBV6-5 and TRBJ1-5, with 7 bases fitting TRBD1. This CDR3 spans 14 amino acids. J was trimmed by 6 bases and V by 5 bases; bases with no gene match: 7. Germline CDR1 reads MNHEY; CDR2 reads SVGAGI. DNA of the CDR3: TGTGCCAGCAGTCCGACAGGGTCTGTTCAGCCCCAGCATTTT. Its translation: CASSPTGSVQPQHF.

This chain links TRBV18 with TRBJ1-1; D is perhaps TRBD1 (6 bases). The CDR3 runs 13 residues. Germline V gives CDR1 KGHSH, CDR2 LQKENI. V dropped 8 bases and J dropped 1 base, with 11 bases sitting between them. The CDR3 coding sequence is TGTGCCAGCGCCCAGACAGGGAACACTGAAGCTTTCTTT. It yields the protein CASAQTGNTEAFF.

This clone was counted between two and nine times. V gene TRBV30 combines with J gene TRBJ1-5; possibly TRBD1 for D (6 bases). V was pared by 1 base and J by 3 bases, with 10 bases between. The CDR3 extends over 14 amino acids. Germline CDR1 GTSNPN, CDR2 SVGIG (reference sequence). The CDR3 is CAWSGGQSNQPQHF. The CDR3 region has the DNA TGTGCCTGGAGTGGAGGACAGTCCAATCAGCCCCAGCATTTT.

The V gene is TRBV27, the J gene TRBJ2-7; 7 bases match TRBD1. This CDR3 is built from 14 residues. Trimming cost V 3 bases and J 3 bases; bases outside gene matches: 5. The germline CDR1 and CDR2 sequences are MNHEY and SMNVEV (reference sequence). This chain's CDR3 is CASSFIGGGYEQYF. The DNA for the CDR3 is TGTGCCAGCAGTTTCATAGGGGGCGGCTACGAGCAGTACTTC.

J is TRBJ1-3 and V is TRBV6-5; TRBD1 matches 7 bases. There are 15 residues in the CDR3. Germline values: CDR1 MNHEY, CDR2 SVGAGI. The junction had 5 bases not matched to a gene; V was cut back by 6 bases and J by 0 bases. The CDR3, as DNA: TGTGCCAGCAGCTATACAGGGGACTCTGGAAACACCATATATTTT. Translating it yields CASSYTGDSGNTIYF.

The chain employs TRBV2 and TRBJ2-7; 7 bases line up with TRBD1. Germline trimming cut 7 bases from V and 6 bases from J; bases unmatched to any gene: 15. Germline V gives CDR1 SNHLY, CDR2 FYNNEI. CDR3 size: 15 residues. This CDR3 reads CASIGTQGRGGEQYF. CDR3 nucleotide sequence: TGTGCCAGCATTGGGACACAGGGGCGAGGGGGCGAGCAGTACTTC.

V and J are TRBV7-9 and TRBJ2-1; D gene unclear. V lost 3 bases and J lost 2, with 8 bases in between. Germline V lookup: CDR1 SEHNR, CDR2 FQNEAQ (reference sequence). The CDR3 consists of 14 residues. CDR3 loop: CASSFSSPYNEQFF. The CDR3 coding sequence is TGTGCCAGCAGCTTTAGTAGCCCCTACAATGAGCAGTTCTTC.

The V gene is TRBV5-1, the J gene TRBJ2-7; TRBD1 aligns across 10 bases. Germline CDR1 SGHRS, CDR2 YFSETQ. J lost 6 bases, V lost 3 bases, and 12 bases had no gene match. The CDR3 has 16 amino acids. DNA for the CDR3: TGCGCCAGCAGCTGGGGGCCCGGGACAGGGGTTGGCGAGCAGTACTTC. Translating it yields CASSWGPGTGVGEQYF.

The chain combines TRBV28 with TRBJ2-6; TRBD1 matches at 8 bases. Germline V gives CDR1 MDHEN, CDR2 SYDVKM. The J segment lost 4 bases and the V segment lost 5 bases, leaving 7 bases of the junction unmatched. The CDR3 runs to 16 residues. The CDR3 nucleotides are TGTGCCAGCAGTCGAGGACAGGGCGCGGGGGCCAACGTCCTGACTTTC. Translation: CASSRGQGAGANVLTF.

CDR3 nucleotide sequence: TGCAGCGTTGAGGACAGGGGGCTTGAGACCCAGTACTTC. Its protein product is CSVEDRGLETQYF. The chain recombines TRBV29-1 with TRBJ2-5; 11 nucleotides agree with TRBD1. This CDR3 is 13 amino acids long. Germline trimming cut 3 bases from V and 5 bases from J; bases unmatched to any gene: 2. Germline CDR1 and CDR2: SQVTM and ANQGSEA.

The rearrangement joins TRBV19 to TRBJ2-1; unclear D gene. The CDR3 has 15 amino acids. Per the germline V gene, CDR1 is LNHDA and CDR2 is SQIVND (reference sequence). The ends were cut back, 1 base at V and 7 bases at J, with 14 bases in the middle. Written as DNA, the CDR3 is TGTGCCAGTAGTATAGGGGCTGGCGACCTGAATGAGCAGTTCTTC. Protein sequence: CASSIGAGDLNEQFF.

The chain uses TRBV18 and TRBJ1-1; D may be TRBD1 (6 bases). CDR3 length: 14 residues. V lost 2 bases to trimming and J lost 2 bases, with 9 bases between them. Germline V lookup: CDR1 KGHSH, CDR2 LQKENI. In nucleotides, the CDR3 is TGTGCCAGCTCACCAATAGGGACAAACACTGAAGCTTTCTTT. Translated: CASSPIGTNTEAFF.

The chain uses TRBV6-5 and TRBJ1-6; D not resolved. The germline V gene has CDR1 MNHEY and CDR2 SVGAGI. Trimming pared 6 bases from V and 10 bases from J, leaving 10 bases between. This CDR3 has 12 amino acids. CDR3 residues: CASSGVQSPLHF. The DNA for the CDR3 is TGTGCCAGCAGCGGGGTTCAGTCACCCCTCCACTTT.

The chain has TRBV3-1 (or the pseudogene TRBV3-2) and TRBJ1-5, with 8 bases matching TRBD1. Germline CDR1 reads LGHDT; CDR2 reads YNNKEL (reference sequence). V lost 6 bases, J lost 7 bases, and 5 bases stayed unmatched. This CDR3 is built from 13 residues. CDR3 in amino acids: CASSLDRGQPQHF. CDR3 coding DNA: TGTGCCAGCAGTCTCGACAGGGGCCAGCCCCAGCATTTT.

The chain employs TRBV3-1 (or the pseudogene TRBV3-2) and TRBJ2-7, with TRBD1 matching 7 bases. Germline trimming cut 3 bases from V and 4 bases from J; bases unmatched to any gene: 6. CDR3 length equals 14 residues. CDR1 is LGHDT and CDR2 is YNNKEL in the germline V gene (reference sequence). This CDR3 is CASSQPGQSYEQYF. For the CDR3, the DNA is TGTGCCAGCAGCCAGCCGGGACAGTCATACGAGCAGTACTTC.

This clone was seen a few times. The chain employs TRBV5-6 and TRBJ1-2; D call uncertain. This CDR3 has 14 amino acids. CDR1 and CDR2 (germline): SGHDT, YYEEEE. Trimming pared 4 bases from V and 2 bases from J, leaving 12 bases between. The CDR3 sequence is CASSLLGENYGYTF. CDR3 DNA: TGTGCCAGCAGCCTCCTCGGGGAGAACTATGGCTACACCTTC.

The gene calls are TRBV28 and TRBJ2-7; D is possibly TRBD1 (6 bases). This CDR3 is 13 amino acids long. The V end lost 3 bases, the J end lost 5 bases, and 11 bases lay between the germline ends. Germline CDR1 reads MDHEN; CDR2 reads SYDVKM. CDR3 amino acids: CASSFRGPHEQYF. CDR3 nucleotide sequence: TGTGCCAGCAGTTTCAGGGGCCCCCACGAGCAGTACTTC. Using reference TRBV28 and TRBJ2-7 for the parts outside the CDR3, the full variable domain is DVKVTQSSRYLVKRTGEKVFLECVQDMDHENMFWYRQDPGLGLRLIYFSYDVKMKEKGDIPEGYSVSREKKERFSLILESASTNQTSMYLCASSFRGPHEQYFGPGTRLTVT.

The genes are TRBV6-6 and TRBJ1-2, with D possibly TRBD1 on 6 matching bases. Germline CDR1 reads MNHNY; CDR2 reads SVGAGI (reference sequence). The CDR3 has 16 residues. Trimming took off 7 bases at V and 1 base at J, with 19 bases between the two ends. CDR3 region: CASTTGGAVGNYGYTF. The CDR3 bases are TGTGCCAGCACCACTGGGGGGGCGGTAGGTAACTATGGCTACACCTTC.

The chain carries TRBV11-2 and TRBJ2-6; D is ambiguous. Germline V gives CDR1 SGHAT, CDR2 FQNNGV. The ends were cut back, 0 bases at V and 4 bases at J, with 10 bases in the middle. The CDR3 spans 16 residues. DNA of the CDR3: TGTGCCAGCAGCTTAGATAGGCAGAGGGGGGCCAACGTCCTGACTTTC. Translation: CASSLDRQRGANVLTF.

This clone is a singleton in its sample. The rearrangement uses TRBV27 and TRBJ1-5; D is ambiguous. Trimming took 2 bases from V and 0 from J, leaving 20 bases between them. Germline V gene data show CDR1 as MNHEY and CDR2 as SMNVEV (reference sequence). The CDR3 runs to 19 residues. The CDR3: CASSLRAVLAGYSNQPQHF. The CDR3 coding sequence is TGTGCCAGCAGTTTAAGGGCGGTTCTAGCGGGATATAGCAATCAGCCCCAGCATTTT.

The table lists this clone with a count of one. The V gene is TRBV28, the J gene TRBJ1-6; 9 nucleotides agree with TRBD1. Germline loops: CDR1 MDHEN, CDR2 SYDVKM. V shed 6 bases, J shed 10 bases, and the junction held 10 bases outside the gene matches. The CDR3 is 15 residues long. CDR3 sequence: CASSSPGQGRSPLHF. As DNA, the CDR3 is TGTGCCAGCAGCTCTCCGGGACAGGGTCGGTCACCCCTCCACTTT. Filled out from reference TRBV28 and TRBJ1-6, the complete variable domain reads DVKVTQSSRYLVKRTGEKVFLECVQDMDHENMFWYRQDPGLGLRLIYFSYDVKMKEKGDIPEGYSVSREKKERFSLILESASTNQTSMYLCASSSPGQGRSPLHFGNGTRLTVT.

This chain links TRBV27 with TRBJ1-5; TRBD1 aligns across 9 bases. The CDR3 has 15 amino acids. Germline CDR1 reads MNHEY; CDR2 reads SMNVEV (reference sequence). V dropped 6 bases and J dropped 3; count of bases not matched to a gene: 6. The CDR3 nucleotides read TGTGCCAGCAGCCAACAGGGGGCCGCCAATCAGCCCCAGCATTTT. Its protein is CASSQQGAANQPQHF.

This rearrangement joins TRBV3-1 (or the pseudogene TRBV3-2) to TRBJ1-1; 10 nucleotides align to TRBD1. V was pared by 4 bases and J by 4 bases, with 12 bases of the junction left unmatched. The germline V gene encodes CDR1 LGHDT and CDR2 YNNKEL (reference sequence). This CDR3 region has 17 residues. CDR3 region: CASSPTRTGGVGTEAFF. CDR3 DNA sequence: TGTGCCAGCAGCCCGACCAGGACAGGGGGAGTGGGCACTGAAGCTTTCTTT.

The V and J genes are TRBV15 and TRBJ1-3; maybe TRBD1 (5 bases). Germline V lookup: CDR1 LNHNV, CDR2 YYDKDF (reference sequence). The length of the CDR3 is 15 residues. The germline V and J ends were trimmed by 0 bases and 4 bases, with 10 bases remaining between them. The CDR3 reads CATSREMGPGNTIYF. The DNA for the CDR3 is TGTGCCACCAGCAGAGAGATGGGGCCCGGAAACACCATATATTTT.